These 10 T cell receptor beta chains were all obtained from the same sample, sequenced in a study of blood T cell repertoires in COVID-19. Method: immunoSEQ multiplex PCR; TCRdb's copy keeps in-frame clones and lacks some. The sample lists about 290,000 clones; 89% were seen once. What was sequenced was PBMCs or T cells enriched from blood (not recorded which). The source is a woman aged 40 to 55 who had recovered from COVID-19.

The CDR3 sequence is CASSSEVAGESSYEQYF. CDR3 bases: TGTGCCAGCAGCTCCGAGGTAGCGGGTGAGAGCTCCTACGAGCAGTACTTC. The rearrangement links TRBV7-8 to TRBJ2-7; 7 positions agree with TRBD2. Germline V gives CDR1 SGHVS, CDR2 FQNEAQ. The CDR3 covers 17 residues. V gave up 4 bases and J gave up 0 bases; unmatched junction bases: 12.

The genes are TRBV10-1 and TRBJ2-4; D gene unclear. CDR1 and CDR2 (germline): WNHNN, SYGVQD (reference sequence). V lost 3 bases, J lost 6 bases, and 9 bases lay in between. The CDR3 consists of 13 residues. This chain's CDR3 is CASSDEVGNIQYF. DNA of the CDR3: TGCGCCAGCAGTGACGAAGTCGGAAACATTCAGTACTTC.

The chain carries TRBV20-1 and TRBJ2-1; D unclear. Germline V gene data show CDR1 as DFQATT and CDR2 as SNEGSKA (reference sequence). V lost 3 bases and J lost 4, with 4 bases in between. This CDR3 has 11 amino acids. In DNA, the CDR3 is TGCAGTGCTAGGTCGTACAATGAGCAGTTCTTC. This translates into CSARSYNEQFF.

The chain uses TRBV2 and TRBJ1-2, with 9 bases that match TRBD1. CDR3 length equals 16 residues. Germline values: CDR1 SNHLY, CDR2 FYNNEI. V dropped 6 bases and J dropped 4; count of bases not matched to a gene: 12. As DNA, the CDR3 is TGTGCCAGCAGAGCGGGGACAGGGCGGGATAGCTATGGCTACACCTTC. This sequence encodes CASRAGTGRDSYGYTF.

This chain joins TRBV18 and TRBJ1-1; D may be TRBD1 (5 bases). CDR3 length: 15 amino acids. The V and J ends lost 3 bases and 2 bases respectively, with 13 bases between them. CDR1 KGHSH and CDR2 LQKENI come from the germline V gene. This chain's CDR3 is CASSPPQGLNTEAFF. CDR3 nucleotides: TGTGCCAGCTCACCTCCCCAGGGATTAAACACTGAAGCTTTCTTT.

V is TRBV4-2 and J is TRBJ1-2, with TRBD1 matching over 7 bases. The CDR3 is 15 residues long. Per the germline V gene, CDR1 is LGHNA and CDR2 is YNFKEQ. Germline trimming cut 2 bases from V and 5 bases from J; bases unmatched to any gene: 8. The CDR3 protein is CASSQSTGVEYGYTF. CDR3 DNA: TGTGCCAGCAGCCAATCTACAGGGGTTGAATATGGCTACACCTTC.

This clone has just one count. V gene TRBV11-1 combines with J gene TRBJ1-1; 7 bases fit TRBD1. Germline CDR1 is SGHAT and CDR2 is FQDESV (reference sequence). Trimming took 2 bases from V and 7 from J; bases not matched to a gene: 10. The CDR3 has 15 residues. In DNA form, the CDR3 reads TGTGCCAGCAGCTTACTAACCGGCAGGGGGGATGAAGCTTTCTTT. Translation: CASSLLTGRGDEAFF.

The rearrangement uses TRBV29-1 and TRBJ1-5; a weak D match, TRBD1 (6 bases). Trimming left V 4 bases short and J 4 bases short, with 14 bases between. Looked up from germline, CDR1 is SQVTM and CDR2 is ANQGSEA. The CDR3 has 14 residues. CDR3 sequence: CSVGTGTANQPQHF. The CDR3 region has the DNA TGCAGCGTTGGAACAGGGACGGCAAATCAGCCCCAGCATTTT.

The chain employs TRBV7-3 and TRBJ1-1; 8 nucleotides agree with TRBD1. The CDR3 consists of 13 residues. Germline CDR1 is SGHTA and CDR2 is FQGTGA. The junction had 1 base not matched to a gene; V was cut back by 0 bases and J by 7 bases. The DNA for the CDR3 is TGTGCCAGCAGCTTAACCGGACAGGGTGAAGCTTTCTTT. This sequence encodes CASSLTGQGEAFF.

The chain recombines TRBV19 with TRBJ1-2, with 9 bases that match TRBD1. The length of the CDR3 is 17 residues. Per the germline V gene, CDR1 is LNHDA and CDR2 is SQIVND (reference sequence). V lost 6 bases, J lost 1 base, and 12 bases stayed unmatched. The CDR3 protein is CASSPGTGRRNNYGYTF. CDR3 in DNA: TGTGCCAGTAGCCCTGGGACAGGGAGACGAAATAACTATGGCTACACCTTC.